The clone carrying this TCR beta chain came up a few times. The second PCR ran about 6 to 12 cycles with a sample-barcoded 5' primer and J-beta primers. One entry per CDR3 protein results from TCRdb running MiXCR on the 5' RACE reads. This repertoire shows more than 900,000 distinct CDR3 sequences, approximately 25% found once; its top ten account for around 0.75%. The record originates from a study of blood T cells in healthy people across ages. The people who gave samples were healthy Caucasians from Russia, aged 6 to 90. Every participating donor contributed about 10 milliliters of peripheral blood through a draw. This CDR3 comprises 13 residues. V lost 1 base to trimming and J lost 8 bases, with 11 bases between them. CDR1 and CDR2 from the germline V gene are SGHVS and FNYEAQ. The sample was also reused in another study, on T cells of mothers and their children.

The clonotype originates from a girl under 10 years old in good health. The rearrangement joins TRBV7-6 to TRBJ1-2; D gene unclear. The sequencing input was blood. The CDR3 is CASSLDLAGGYTF. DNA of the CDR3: TGTGCCAGCAGCTTAGATCTGGCGGGGGGCTACACCTTC.